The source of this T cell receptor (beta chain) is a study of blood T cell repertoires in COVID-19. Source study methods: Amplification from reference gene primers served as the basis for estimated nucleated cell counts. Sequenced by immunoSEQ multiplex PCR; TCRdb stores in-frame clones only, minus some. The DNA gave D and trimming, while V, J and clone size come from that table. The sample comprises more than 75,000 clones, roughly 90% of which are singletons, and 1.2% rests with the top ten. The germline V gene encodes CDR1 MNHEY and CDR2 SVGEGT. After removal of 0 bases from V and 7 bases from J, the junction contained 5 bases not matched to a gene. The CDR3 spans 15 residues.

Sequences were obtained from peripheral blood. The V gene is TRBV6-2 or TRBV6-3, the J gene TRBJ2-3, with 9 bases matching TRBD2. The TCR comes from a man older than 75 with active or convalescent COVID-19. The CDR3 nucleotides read TGTGCCAGCAGTTACTCCGCTAGCGGGAAAAATACGCAGTATTTT. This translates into CASSYSASGKNTQYF.